Presented here are 21 T cell receptor beta chains from one specimen sequenced in a study of T-cell memory formation after mild COVID-19. One entry per CDR3 protein, called by TCRdb with MiXCR from the 5' RACE reads. The data hold approximately 300,000 distinct CDR3 sequences, with 15% to 20% observed a single time. Sequenced material: PBMCs or a T cell subset sorted from them (not recorded which). Every receptor here comes from a young man who had mild COVID-19 (a few samples of this study predate the infection). Cell type and time point are not known.

The V call is TRBV6-5, the J call TRBJ1-3; 7 positions match TRBD1. The trim removed 6 bases at V and 2 bases at J, leaving 4 bases unmatched. The CDR3 is 14 amino acids. CDR1 is MNHEY and CDR2 is SVGAGI in the germline V gene. CDR3 sequence reads: CASRDTGAGNTIYF. CDR3 bases: TGTGCCAGCAGAGACACAGGGGCTGGAAACACCATATATTTT.

The V call is TRBV6-2 or TRBV6-3, the J call TRBJ1-2, with D possibly TRBD1 on 5 matching bases. The CDR3 is made up of 11 amino acids. Germline V gives CDR1 MNHEY, CDR2 SVGEGT. The V end lost 6 bases, the J end lost 12 bases, and 14 bases lay between the germline ends. As DNA, the CDR3 is TGTGCCAGCAGCCACGGTGGGGCAGACACCTTC. Its translation is CASSHGGADTF.

The rearrangement links TRBV7-6 to TRBJ2-2; 9 positions match TRBD2. This CDR3 spans 18 amino acids. CDR1 is SGHVS and CDR2 is FNYEAQ in the germline V gene. V shed 1 base, J shed 4 bases, and the junction held 10 bases outside the gene matches. DNA of the CDR3: TGTGCCAGCAGCTTAGATTTTTTGGCTAGCGGGGCCACCGGGGAGCTGTTTTTT. Translated, it gives CASSLDFLASGATGELFF.

The chain is built from TRBV2 and TRBJ2-7; no clear D. Germline CDR1 SNHLY, CDR2 FYNNEI. The length of the CDR3 is 12 residues. Trimming left V 8 bases short and J 2 bases short, with 10 bases between. CDR3 bases: TGTGCCAGCTTCTGGTCCACCTACGAGCAGTACGTC. Residues: CASFWSTYEQYV.

In its sample, this clonotype was seen a few times. The chain employs TRBV6-5 and TRBJ1-2; 8 bases match TRBD1. Germline CDR1 reads MNHEY; CDR2 reads SVGAGI. The CDR3 is 15 amino acids. The ends lost 2 bases at V and 4 bases at J; junction bases unmatched: 6. The DNA of the CDR3 is TGTGCCAGCAGTTACCGACAGGGGCCCCTCTATGGCTACACCTTC. As protein: CASSYRQGPLYGYTF.

The V and J genes are TRBV2 and TRBJ1-1; 8 bases map to TRBD1. V dropped 7 bases and J dropped 6; count of bases not matched to a gene: 7. This CDR3 has 13 amino acids. In germline, CDR1 is SNHLY, CDR2 FYNNEI. CDR3 sequence reads: CASIRQGRSEAFF. The CDR3 nucleotides read TGTGCCAGCATAAGACAGGGGCGGTCTGAAGCTTTCTTT.

The chain joins TRBV7-6 to TRBJ1-5; weak D call: TRBD1 (6 bases). The CDR3 is 15 amino acids. Germline CDR1 and CDR2: SGHVS and FNYEAQ. Trimming cost V 1 base and J 2 bases, with 9 bases left between them. CDR3 loop: CASSLVEGGNQPQHF. The CDR3 region has the DNA TGTGCCAGCAGCTTAGTGGAGGGGGGCAATCAGCCCCAGCATTTT. Full variable domain (outside the CDR3, taken from reference TRBV7-6 and TRBJ1-5): GAGVSQSPRYKVTKRGQDVALRCDPISGHVSLYWYRQALGQGPEFLTYFNYEAQQDKSGLPNDRFSAERPEGSISTLTIQRTEQRDSAMYRCASSLVEGGNQPQHFGDGTRLSIL.

This clonotype has a handful of counts. The J gene is TRBJ2-3, the V gene TRBV18; no clear D gene. Trimming cost V 3 bases and J 0 bases, with 7 bases left between them. Germline V gene sequence: CDR1 KGHSH, CDR2 LQKENI. The CDR3 totals 14 residues. CDR3 nucleotide sequence: TGTGCCAGCTCACCGGCGAGAAGCACAGATACGCAGTATTTT. As protein: CASSPARSTDTQYF.

There are a few counts of this clonotype. The rearrangement uses TRBV7-2 and TRBJ2-7, with 8 positions matching TRBD1. The CDR3 is made up of 14 amino acids. In germline, CDR1 is SGHTA, CDR2 FQGNSA. V lost 5 bases and J lost 7; bases outside the gene matches: 10. The DNA of the CDR3 is TGTGCCAGCAGCGTTACGACAGGGGCGAGGGAGCAGTACGTC. Protein: CASSVTTGAREQYV.

This clonotype has a handful of counts. V gene TRBV7-9 combines with J gene TRBJ1-6; no clear D. Per the germline V gene, CDR1 is SEHNR and CDR2 is FQNEAQ (reference sequence). This CDR3 is built from 13 residues. The V and J ends lost 6 bases and 8 bases respectively, with 11 bases between them. In DNA form, the CDR3 reads TGTGCCAGCAGACTATCGCGAGATTCACCCCTCCACTTT. It yields the protein CASRLSRDSPLHF.

The chain combines TRBV4-1 with TRBJ1-2; 7 positions match TRBD1. V lost 1 base and J lost 5; bases outside the gene matches: 7. The germline CDR1 and CDR2 sequences are MGHRA and YSYEKL. CDR3 size: 15 residues. In nucleotides, the CDR3 is TGCGCCAGCAGCCAAGGGGGAACAGGGGAATATGGCTACACCTTC. It is translated as CASSQGGTGEYGYTF.

The gene calls are TRBV4-1 and TRBJ1-5, with D possibly matching TRBD1 (6 bases). The germline V gene has CDR1 MGHRA and CDR2 YSYEKL. Between the trimmed V and J ends, which lost 3 bases and 1 base, there was a span of 13 bases. The CDR3 length is 16 residues. The CDR3 sequence: CASSHVSGASNQPQHF. In nucleotides, the CDR3 is TGCGCCAGCAGCCACGTTTCGGGGGCGAGCAATCAGCCCCAGCATTTT.

This clonotype came up a few times. The CDR3 sequence is CASSPFPTVATNEKLFF. Written as DNA, the CDR3 is TGCGCCAGCAGCCCCTTCCCGACAGTAGCAACTAATGAAAAACTGTTTTTT. V usage is TRBV4-1 and J usage is TRBJ1-4, with a tentative D call TRBD1 (5 bases). This CDR3 region has 17 residues. CDR1 MGHRA and CDR2 YSYEKL come from the germline V gene. V was clipped by 4 bases and J by 0 bases, with 15 bases between them.

This clonotype came up a few times. The CDR3 spells CASSFVEGRTQYF. CDR3 in DNA: TGTGCCAGCAGCTTCGTGGAGGGAAGGACCCAGTACTTC. The rearrangement uses TRBV11-2 and TRBJ2-5, with a weak D call TRBD2 (6 bases). Per germline, CDR1 SGHAT and CDR2 FQNNGV. V was pared by 3 bases and J by 7 bases, with 12 bases between. The CDR3 is made up of 13 amino acids.

This clonotype was detected a few times. The V call is TRBV7-9, the J call TRBJ2-2; TRBD1 might be the D (5 bases). CDR3 length: 15 residues. The V end lost 6 bases, the J end lost 0 bases, and 11 bases lay between the germline ends. Germline values: CDR1 SEHNR, CDR2 FQNEAQ (reference sequence). The CDR3 reads CASSVGQANTGELFF. The CDR3, as DNA: TGTGCCAGCAGTGTAGGACAAGCGAACACCGGGGAGCTGTTTTTT.

The chain combines TRBV20-1 with TRBJ2-3, with 14 bases that match TRBD2. CDR3 length: 15 amino acids. Per the germline V gene, CDR1 is DFQATT and CDR2 is SNEGSKA (reference sequence). V lost 4 bases and J lost 5; bases outside the gene matches: 5. CDR3 loop: CSATRLAGGIDTQYF. As DNA, the CDR3 is TGCAGTGCTACCCGACTAGCGGGAGGGATAGATACGCAGTATTTT.

The chain recombines TRBV7-2 with TRBJ1-2, with D perhaps matching TRBD1 (6 bases). Per the germline V gene, CDR1 is SGHTA and CDR2 is FQGNSA. Trimming left V 2 bases short and J 0 bases short, with 10 bases between. The CDR3 has 15 residues. This CDR3 is CASSLQGTTNYGYTF. The CDR3 DNA follows: TGTGCCAGCAGCTTACAGGGGACGACTAACTATGGCTACACCTTC.

This clonotype was observed once. CDR3 region: CASSSGPGSSYNEQFF. CDR3 sequence (DNA): TGTGCCAGCAGTTCCGGACCGGGGAGCTCCTACAATGAGCAGTTCTTC. The rearrangement joins TRBV28 to TRBJ2-1; tentative D call: TRBD2 (5 bases). Per germline, CDR1 MDHEN and CDR2 SYDVKM. CDR3 length: 16 residues. Trimming shortened V by 4 bases and J by 0 bases, and 13 bases separated the two germline ends. Full variable domain (outside the CDR3, taken from reference TRBV28 and TRBJ2-1): DVKVTQSSRYLVKRTGEKVFLECVQDMDHENMFWYRQDPGLGLRLIYFSYDVKMKEKGDIPEGYSVSREKKERFSLILESASTNQTSMYLCASSSGPGSSYNEQFFGPGTRLTVL.

The genes are TRBV21-1 and TRBJ2-7; TRBD1, as called in the table, went unchecked against the DNA. TRBV21-1 is designated a pseudogene. CDR3 length equals 15 residues. In DNA form, the CDR3 reads TGTGCCAGCTTTCATCGGAGGACAGGGAACTACGAGCAGTACTTC. This translates into CASFHRRTGNYEQYF.

This clonotype has a handful of counts. The genes are TRBV7-2 and TRBJ2-3; D remains ambiguous. Deletions cut 4 bases from V and 6 bases from J, with 17 bases between. Germline V gene data show CDR1 as SGHTA and CDR2 as FQGNSA. The CDR3 extends over 15 amino acids. CDR3 protein: CASSSSRVGADTQYF. As DNA, the CDR3 is TGTGCCAGCAGCTCGTCCCGGGTAGGAGCGGATACGCAGTATTTT.

The V and J genes are TRBV4-1 and TRBJ2-1; 9 bases line up with TRBD1. Germline CDR1 and CDR2: MGHRA and YSYEKL. This CDR3 has 18 residues. The V and J ends lost 0 bases and 3 bases, in that order; junction bases with no gene match: 9. Here the CDR3 reads CASSQDRRTGVLYNEQFF. The DNA of the CDR3 is TGCGCCAGCAGCCAAGACAGGAGGACAGGGGTACTCTACAATGAGCAGTTCTTC.